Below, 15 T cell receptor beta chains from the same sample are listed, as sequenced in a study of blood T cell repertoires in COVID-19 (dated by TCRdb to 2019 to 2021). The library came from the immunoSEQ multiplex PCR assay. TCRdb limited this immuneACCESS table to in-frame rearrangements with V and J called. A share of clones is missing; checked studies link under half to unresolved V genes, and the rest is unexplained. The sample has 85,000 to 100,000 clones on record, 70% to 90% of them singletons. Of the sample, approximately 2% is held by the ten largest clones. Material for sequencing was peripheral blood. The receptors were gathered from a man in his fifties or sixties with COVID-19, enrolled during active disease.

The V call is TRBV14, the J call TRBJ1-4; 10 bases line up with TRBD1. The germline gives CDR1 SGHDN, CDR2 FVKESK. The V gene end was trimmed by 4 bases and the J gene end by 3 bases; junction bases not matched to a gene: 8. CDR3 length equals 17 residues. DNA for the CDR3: TGTGCCAGCAGCCGGGTGTCGGGACAGGGGTCTAATGAAAAACTGTTTTTT. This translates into CASSRVSGQGSNEKLFF.

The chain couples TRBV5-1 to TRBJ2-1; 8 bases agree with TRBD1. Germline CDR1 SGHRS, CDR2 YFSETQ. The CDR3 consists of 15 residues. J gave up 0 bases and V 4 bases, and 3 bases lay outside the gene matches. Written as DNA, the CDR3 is TGCGCCAGCAGCATACAGGGGGGCTCCTACAATGAGCAGTTCTTC. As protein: CASSIQGGSYNEQFF. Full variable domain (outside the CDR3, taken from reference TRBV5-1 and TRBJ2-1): KAGVTQTPRYLIKTRGQQVTLSCSPISGHRSVSWYQQTPGQGLQFLFEYFSETQRNKGNFPGRFSGRQFSNSRSEMNVSTLELGDSALYLCASSIQGGSYNEQFFGPGTRLTVL.

The CDR3 region is CASSSWGSGYTF. The CDR3 nucleotides read TGTGCCAGCAGTTCTTGGGGCTCGGGCTACACCTTC. V usage is TRBV12-3 or TRBV12-4 and J usage is TRBJ1-2, with a tentative D call TRBD1 (5 bases). The ends were cut back, 4 bases at V and 8 bases at J, with 11 bases in the middle. CDR3 length: 12 amino acids.

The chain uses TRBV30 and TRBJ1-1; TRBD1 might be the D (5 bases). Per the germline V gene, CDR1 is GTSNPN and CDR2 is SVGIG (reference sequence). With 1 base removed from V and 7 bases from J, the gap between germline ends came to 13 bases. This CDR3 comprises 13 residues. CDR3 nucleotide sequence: TGTGCCTGGAGTGCGGGGGTTTTGAGTGAAGCTTTCTTT. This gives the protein CAWSAGVLSEAFF. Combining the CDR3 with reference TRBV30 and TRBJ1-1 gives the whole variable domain SQTIHQWPATLVQPVGSPLSLECTVEGTSNPNLYWYRQAAGRGLQLLFYSVGIGQISSEVPQNLSASRPQDRQFILSSKKLLLSDSGFYLCAWSAGVLSEAFFGQGTRLTVV.

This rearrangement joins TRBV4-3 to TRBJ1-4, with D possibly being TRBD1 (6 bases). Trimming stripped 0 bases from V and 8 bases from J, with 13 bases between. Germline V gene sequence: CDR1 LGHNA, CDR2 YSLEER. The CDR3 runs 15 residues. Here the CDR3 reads CASSQDQQGNEKLFF. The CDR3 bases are TGCGCCAGCAGCCAAGATCAACAGGGAAACGAAAAACTGTTTTTT.

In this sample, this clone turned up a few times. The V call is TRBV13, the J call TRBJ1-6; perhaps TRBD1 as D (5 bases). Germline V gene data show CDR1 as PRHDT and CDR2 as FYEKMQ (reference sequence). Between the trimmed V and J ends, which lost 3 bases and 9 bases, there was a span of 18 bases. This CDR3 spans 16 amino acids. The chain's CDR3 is CASSLSFQGVRSPLHF. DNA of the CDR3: TGTGCCAGCAGCTTGTCGTTCCAGGGTGTTCGTTCACCCCTCCACTTT.

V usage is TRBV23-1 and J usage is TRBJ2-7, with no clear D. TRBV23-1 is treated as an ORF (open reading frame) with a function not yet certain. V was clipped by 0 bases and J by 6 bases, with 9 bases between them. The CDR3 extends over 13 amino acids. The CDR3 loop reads CASSQSRSPEQYF. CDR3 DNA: TGCGCCAGCAGTCAATCGCGTAGTCCCGAGCAGTACTTC.

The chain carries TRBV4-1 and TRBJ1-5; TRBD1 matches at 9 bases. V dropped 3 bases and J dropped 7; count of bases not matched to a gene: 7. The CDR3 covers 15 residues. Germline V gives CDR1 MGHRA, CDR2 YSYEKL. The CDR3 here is CASSQMGQGSQPQHF. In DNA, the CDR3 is TGCGCCAGCAGCCAGATGGGACAGGGTTCCCAGCCCCAGCATTTT.

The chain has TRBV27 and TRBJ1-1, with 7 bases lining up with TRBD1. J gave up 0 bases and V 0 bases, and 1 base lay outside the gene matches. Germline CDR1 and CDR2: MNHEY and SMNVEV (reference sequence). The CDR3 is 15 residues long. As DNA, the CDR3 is TGTGCCAGCAGTTTATCGGGGACAGTGAACACTGAAGCTTTCTTT. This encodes CASSLSGTVNTEAFF.

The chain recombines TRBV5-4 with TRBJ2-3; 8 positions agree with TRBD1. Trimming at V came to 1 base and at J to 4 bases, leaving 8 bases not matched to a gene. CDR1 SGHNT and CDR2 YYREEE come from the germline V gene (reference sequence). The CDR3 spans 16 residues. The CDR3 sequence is CASSLKVAGGADTQYF. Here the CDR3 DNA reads TGTGCCAGCAGCTTGAAGGTGGCAGGGGGCGCAGATACGCAGTATTTT.

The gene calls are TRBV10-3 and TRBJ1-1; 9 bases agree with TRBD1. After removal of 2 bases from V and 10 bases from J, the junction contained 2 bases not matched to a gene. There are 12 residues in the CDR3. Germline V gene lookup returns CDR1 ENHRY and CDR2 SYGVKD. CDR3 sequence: CAISEAGQGAFF. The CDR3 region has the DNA TGTGCCATCAGTGAGGCGGGACAGGGAGCTTTCTTT.

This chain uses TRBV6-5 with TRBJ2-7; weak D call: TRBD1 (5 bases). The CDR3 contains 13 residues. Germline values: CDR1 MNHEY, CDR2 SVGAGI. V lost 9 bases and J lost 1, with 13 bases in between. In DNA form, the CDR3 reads TGTGCCAGTCGAGCCCCAGGGTCCTACGAGCAGTACTTC. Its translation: CASRAPGSYEQYF.

The CDR3 sequence: CASSQDSRQGIGYGYTF. The CDR3 DNA sequence: TGTGCCAGCAGCCAAGATTCTCGCCAGGGGATCGGCTATGGCTACACCTTC. The V and J genes are TRBV4-2 and TRBJ1-2; a weak D match, TRBD1 (6 bases). V was trimmed by 0 bases and J by 4 bases, leaving 18 bases between them. Germline V CDR1 and CDR2: LGHNA, YNFKEQ. This CDR3 is built from 17 residues.

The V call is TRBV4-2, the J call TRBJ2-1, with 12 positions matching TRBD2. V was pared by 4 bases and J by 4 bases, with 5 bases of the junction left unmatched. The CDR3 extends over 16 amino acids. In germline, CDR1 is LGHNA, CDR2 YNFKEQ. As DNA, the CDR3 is TGTGCCAGCAGCCCGTGGACTAGCGGGGAGTACAATGAGCAGTTCTTC. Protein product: CASSPWTSGEYNEQFF.

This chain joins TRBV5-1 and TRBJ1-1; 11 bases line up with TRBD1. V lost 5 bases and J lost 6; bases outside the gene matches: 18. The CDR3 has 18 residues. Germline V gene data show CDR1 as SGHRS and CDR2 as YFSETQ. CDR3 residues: CASSFYPLGTGGPAEAFF. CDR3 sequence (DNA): TGCGCCAGCAGTTTTTACCCGCTCGGGACAGGGGGACCAGCTGAAGCTTTCTTT.